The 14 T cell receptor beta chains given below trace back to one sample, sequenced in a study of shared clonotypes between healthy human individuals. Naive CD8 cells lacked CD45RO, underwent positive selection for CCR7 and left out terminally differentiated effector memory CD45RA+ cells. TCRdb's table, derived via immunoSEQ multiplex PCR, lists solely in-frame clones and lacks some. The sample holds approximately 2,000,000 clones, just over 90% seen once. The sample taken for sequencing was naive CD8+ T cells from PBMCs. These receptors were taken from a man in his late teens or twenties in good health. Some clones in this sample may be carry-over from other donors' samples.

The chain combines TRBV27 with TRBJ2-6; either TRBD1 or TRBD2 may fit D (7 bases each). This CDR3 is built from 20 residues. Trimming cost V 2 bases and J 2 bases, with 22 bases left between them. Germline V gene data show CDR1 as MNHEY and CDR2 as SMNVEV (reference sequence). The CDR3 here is CASSLKVARDSGAGANVLTF. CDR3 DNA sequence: TGTGCCAGCAGTTTAAAGGTGGCCCGGGACAGCGGGGCTGGGGCCAACGTCCTGACTTTC. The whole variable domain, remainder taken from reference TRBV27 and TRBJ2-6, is EAQVTQNPRYLITVTGKKLTVTCSQNMNHEYMSWYRQDPGLGLRQIYYSMNVEVTDKGDVPEGYKVSRKEKRNFPLILESPSPNQTSLYFCASSLKVARDSGAGANVLTFGAGSRLTVL.

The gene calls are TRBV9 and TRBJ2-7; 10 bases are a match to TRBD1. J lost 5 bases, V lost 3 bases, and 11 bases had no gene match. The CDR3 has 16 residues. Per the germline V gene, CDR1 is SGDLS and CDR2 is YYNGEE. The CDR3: CASSALGTGVINEQYF. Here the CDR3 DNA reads TGTGCCAGCAGCGCCCTCGGGACAGGGGTCATCAACGAGCAGTACTTC.

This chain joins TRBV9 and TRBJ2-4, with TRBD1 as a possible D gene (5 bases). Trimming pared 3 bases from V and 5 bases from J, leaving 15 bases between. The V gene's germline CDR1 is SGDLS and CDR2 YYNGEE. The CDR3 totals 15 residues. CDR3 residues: CASSEGPRFQNIQYF. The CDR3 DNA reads TGTGCCAGCAGCGAGGGGCCTAGATTCCAAAACATTCAGTACTTC.

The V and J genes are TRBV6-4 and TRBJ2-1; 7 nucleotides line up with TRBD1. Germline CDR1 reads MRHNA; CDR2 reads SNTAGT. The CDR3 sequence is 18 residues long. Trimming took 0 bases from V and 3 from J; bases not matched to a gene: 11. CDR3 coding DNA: TGTGCCAGCAGTGACTCGCACCGAGAGGGGGCTTACTACAATGAGCAGTTCTTC. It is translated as CASSDSHREGAYYNEQFF.

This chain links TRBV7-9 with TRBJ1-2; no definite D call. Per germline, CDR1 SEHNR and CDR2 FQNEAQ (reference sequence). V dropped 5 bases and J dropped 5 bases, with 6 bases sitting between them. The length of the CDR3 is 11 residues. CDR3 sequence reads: CASSMPYGYTF. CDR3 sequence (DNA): TGTGCCAGCAGCATGCCGTATGGCTACACCTTC.

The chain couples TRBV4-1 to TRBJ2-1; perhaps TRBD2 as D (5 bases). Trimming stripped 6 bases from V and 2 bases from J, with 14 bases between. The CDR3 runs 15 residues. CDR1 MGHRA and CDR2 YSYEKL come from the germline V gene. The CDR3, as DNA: TGCGCCAGCAGTCCGGACCCGCGGGCCTACAATGAGCAGTTCTTC. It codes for CASSPDPRAYNEQFF.

This CDR3 is CASSPGVKYEQYF. CDR3 in DNA: TGTGCCAGCAGCCCTGGGGTAAAGTACGAGCAGTACTTC. The chain recombines TRBV7-6 with TRBJ2-7; D gene ambiguous. This CDR3 comprises 13 residues. CDR1 is SGHVS, CDR2 FNYEAQ, per germline. The V and J ends lost 5 bases and 4 bases respectively, with 12 bases between them.

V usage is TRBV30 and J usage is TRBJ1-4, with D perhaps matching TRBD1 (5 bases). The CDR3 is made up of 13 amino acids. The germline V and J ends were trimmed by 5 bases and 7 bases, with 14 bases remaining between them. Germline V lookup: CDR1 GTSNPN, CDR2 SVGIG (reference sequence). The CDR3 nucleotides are TGTGCCTGGGTTAGACAGAGAGGTGAAAAACTGTTTTTT. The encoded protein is CAWVRQRGEKLFF.

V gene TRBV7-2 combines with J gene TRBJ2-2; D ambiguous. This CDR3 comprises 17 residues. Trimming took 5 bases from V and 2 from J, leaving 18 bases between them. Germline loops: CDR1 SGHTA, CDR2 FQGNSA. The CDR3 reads CASSTAIGPLNTGELFF. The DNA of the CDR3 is TGTGCCAGCAGCACAGCGATAGGACCCTTAAACACCGGGGAGCTGTTTTTT. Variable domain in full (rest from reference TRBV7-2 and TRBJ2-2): GAGVSQSPSNKVTEKGKDVELRCDPISGHTALYWYRQSLGQGLEFLIYFQGNSAPDKSGLPSDRFSAERTGGSVSTLTIQRTQQEDSAVYLCASSTAIGPLNTGELFFGEGSRLTVL.

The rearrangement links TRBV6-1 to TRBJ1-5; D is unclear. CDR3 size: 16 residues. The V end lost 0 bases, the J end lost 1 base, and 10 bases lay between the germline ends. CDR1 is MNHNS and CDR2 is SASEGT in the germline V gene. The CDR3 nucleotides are TGTGCCAGCAGTGAAGCGGTCACTTGGAGCAATCAGCCCCAGCATTTT. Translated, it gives CASSEAVTWSNQPQHF.

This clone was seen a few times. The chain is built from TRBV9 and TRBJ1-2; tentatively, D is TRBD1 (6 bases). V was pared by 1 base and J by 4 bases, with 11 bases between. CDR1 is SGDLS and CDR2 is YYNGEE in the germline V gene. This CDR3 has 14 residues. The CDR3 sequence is CASSVPGHAYGYTF. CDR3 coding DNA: TGTGCCAGCAGCGTACCGGGACATGCCTATGGCTACACCTTC. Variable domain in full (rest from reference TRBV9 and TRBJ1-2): DSGVTQTPKHLITATGQRVTLRCSPRSGDLSVYWYQQSLDQGLQFLIQYYNGEERAKGNILERFSAQQFPDLHSELNLSSLELGDSALYFCASSVPGHAYGYTFGSGTRLTVV.

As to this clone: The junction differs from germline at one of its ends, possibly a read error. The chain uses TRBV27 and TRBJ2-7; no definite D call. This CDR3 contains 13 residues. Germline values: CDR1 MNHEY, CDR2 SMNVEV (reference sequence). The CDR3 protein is CASSISSSYEQYF. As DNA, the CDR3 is TGTGCCAGCAGTATATCCAGCTCCTACGAGCAGTACTTC.

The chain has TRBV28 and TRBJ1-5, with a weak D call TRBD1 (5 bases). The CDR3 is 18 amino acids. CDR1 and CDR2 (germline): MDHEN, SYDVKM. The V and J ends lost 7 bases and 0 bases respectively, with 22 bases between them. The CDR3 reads CASTNGVGVLHSNQPQHF. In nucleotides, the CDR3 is TGTGCCAGCACCAACGGGGTGGGGGTCCTTCATAGCAATCAGCCCCAGCATTTT. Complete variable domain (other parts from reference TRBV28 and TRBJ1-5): DVKVTQSSRYLVKRTGEKVFLECVQDMDHENMFWYRQDPGLGLRLIYFSYDVKMKEKGDIPEGYSVSREKKERFSLILESASTNQTSMYLCASTNGVGVLHSNQPQHFGDGTRLSIL.

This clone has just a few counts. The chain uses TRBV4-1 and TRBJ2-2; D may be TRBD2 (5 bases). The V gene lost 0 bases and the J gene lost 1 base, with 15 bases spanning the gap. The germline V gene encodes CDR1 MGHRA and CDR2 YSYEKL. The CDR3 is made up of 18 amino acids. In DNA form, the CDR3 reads TGCGCCAGCAGCCAAGATCGTTACCGGGATCTGAACACCGGGGAGCTGTTTTTT. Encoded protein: CASSQDRYRDLNTGELFF.